The TCR beta chain described here comes from a study of response to subunit inactivated influenza vaccine. The germline V and J ends were trimmed by 0 bases and 4 bases, with 16 bases remaining between them. This CDR3 spans 16 amino acids. In germline, CDR1 is MNHEY, CDR2 SVGAGI. From the RT-PCR reads, TCRdb called clonotypes with MiXCR, one entry per CDR3 protein. The repertoire holds about 570,000 distinct CDR3 sequences, with over 9% as singletons. These data also featured in a second study, about T cells expressing NK-cell markers. Per that paper: For TCR beta, cDNA was produced by 5'RACE template switching with UMIs. Most of the eight sequenced donors tested HCMV-seropositive; one tested seronegative. One observes that, in a handful of donors, these clonotypes were also the leading ones within the CD3+CD56-NKG2C+ fraction.

The specimen was PBMCs from blood, collected on the day of vaccination. The receptor's source is a man between 45 and 60 years old who received an inactivated influenza vaccine. The chain combines TRBV6-5 with TRBJ2-7; D may correspond to TRBD1 or TRBD2 (6 bases each). Written as DNA, the CDR3 is TGTGCCAGCAGTTACTCGGGGGGCGCGCGTTTGTACGAGCAGTACTTC. It translates to CASSYSGGARLYEQYF.